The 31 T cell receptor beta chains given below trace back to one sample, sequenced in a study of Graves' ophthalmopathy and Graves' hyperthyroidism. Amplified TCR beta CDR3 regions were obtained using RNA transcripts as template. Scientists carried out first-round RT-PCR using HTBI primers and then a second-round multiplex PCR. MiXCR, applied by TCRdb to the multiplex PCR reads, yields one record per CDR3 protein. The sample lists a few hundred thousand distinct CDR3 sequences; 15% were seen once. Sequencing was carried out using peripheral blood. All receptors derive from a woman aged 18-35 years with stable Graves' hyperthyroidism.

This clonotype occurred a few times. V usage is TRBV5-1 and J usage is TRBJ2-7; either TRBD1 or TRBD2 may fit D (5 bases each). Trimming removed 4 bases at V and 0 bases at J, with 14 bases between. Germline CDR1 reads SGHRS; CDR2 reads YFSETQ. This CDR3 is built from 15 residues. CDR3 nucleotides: TGCGCCAGCAGCCCCCCGGGGCGGTCCTCCTACGAGCAGTACTTC. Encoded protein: CASSPPGRSSYEQYF.

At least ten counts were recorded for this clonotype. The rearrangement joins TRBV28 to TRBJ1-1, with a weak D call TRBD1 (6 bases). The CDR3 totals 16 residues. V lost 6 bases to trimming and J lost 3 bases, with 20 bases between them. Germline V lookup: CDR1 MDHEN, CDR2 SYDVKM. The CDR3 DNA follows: TGTGCCAGCAGCCTAACAACAGGGACTGGGGACACTGAAGCTTTCTTT. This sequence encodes CASSLTTGTGDTEAFF.

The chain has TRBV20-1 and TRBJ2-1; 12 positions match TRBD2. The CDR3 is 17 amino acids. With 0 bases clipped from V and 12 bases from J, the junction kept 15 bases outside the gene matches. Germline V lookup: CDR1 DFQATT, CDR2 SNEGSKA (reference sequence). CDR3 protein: CSARDRASGGVVGRQFF. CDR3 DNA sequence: TGCAGTGCTAGAGATAGGGCTAGCGGGGGGGTAGTAGGAAGGCAGTTCTTC.

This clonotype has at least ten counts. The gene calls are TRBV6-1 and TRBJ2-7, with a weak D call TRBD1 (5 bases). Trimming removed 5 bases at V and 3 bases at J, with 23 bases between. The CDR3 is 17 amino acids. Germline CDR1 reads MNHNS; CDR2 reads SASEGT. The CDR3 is CASSKPKDSTRYYEQYF. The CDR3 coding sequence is TGTGCCAGCAGTAAACCGAAAGACAGCACACGATACTACGAGCAGTACTTC.

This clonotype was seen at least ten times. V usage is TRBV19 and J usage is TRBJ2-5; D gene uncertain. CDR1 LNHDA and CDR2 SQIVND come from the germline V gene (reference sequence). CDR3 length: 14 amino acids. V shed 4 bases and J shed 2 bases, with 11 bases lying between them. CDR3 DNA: TGTGCCAGTAGTAACAGTGCTGGACAAGAGACCCAGTACTTC. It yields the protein CASSNSAGQETQYF.

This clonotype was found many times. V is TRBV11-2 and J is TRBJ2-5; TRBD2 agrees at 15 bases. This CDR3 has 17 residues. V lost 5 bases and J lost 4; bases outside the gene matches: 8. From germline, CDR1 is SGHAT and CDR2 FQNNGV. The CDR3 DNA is TGTGCCAGCAGCACCGGACTAGCGGGGGGGCAGGGAGAGACCCAGTACTTC. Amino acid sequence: CASSTGLAGGQGETQYF.

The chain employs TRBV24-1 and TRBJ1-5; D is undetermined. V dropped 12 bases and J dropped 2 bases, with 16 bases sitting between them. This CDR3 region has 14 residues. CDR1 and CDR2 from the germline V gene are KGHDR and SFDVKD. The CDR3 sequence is CAPRDGSGNQPQHF. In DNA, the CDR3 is TGTGCCCCGCGGGATGGGTCGGGCAATCAGCCCCAGCATTTT.

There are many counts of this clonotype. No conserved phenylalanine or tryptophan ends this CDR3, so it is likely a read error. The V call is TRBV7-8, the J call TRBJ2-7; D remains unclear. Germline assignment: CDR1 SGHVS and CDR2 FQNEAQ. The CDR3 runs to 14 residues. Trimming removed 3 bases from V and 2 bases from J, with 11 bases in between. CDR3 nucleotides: TGTGCCAGCAGCTTCAGGACCGCCGCCTACGAGCAGTACTCC. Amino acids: CASSFRTAAYEQYS.

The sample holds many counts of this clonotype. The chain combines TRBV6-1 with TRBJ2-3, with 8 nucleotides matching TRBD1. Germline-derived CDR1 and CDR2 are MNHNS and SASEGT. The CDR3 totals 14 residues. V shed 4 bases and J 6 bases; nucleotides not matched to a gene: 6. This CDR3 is CASSARQGKDTQYF. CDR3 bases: TGTGCCAGCAGTGCCAGACAGGGGAAGGATACGCAGTATTTT.

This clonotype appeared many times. For the CDR3, the DNA is TGCAGCGATCAATACACAGGGGGCACTGAAGCTTTCTTT. It yields the protein CSDQYTGGTEAFF. The chain joins TRBV29-1 to TRBJ1-1; 8 bases match TRBD1. The CDR3 extends over 13 amino acids. With V trimmed by 7 bases and J by 4 bases, 8 bases remained unmatched. Germline V gene data show CDR1 as SQVTM and CDR2 as ANQGSEA.

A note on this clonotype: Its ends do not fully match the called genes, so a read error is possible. In DNA, the CDR3 is TGTGCCAGCAGTGTACTCACGCAGCCTCAGCATTTT. It yields the protein CASSVLTQPQHF. This rearrangement joins TRBV6-5 to TRBJ1-5; D remains ambiguous. In germline, CDR1 is MNHEY, CDR2 SVGAGI. The CDR3 is 12 residues long.

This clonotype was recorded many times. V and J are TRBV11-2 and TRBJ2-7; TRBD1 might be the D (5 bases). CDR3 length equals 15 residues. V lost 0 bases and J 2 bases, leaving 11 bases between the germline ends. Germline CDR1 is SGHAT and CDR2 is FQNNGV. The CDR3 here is CASSLESQDTYEQYF. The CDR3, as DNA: TGTGCCAGCAGCTTAGAAAGTCAGGACACCTACGAGCAGTACTTC.

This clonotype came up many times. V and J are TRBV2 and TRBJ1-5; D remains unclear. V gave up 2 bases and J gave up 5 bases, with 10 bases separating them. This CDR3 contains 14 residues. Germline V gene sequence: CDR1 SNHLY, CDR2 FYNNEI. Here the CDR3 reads CASSERRVDQPQHF. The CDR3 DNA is TGTGCCAGCAGTGAAAGGCGGGTGGATCAGCCCCAGCATTTT.

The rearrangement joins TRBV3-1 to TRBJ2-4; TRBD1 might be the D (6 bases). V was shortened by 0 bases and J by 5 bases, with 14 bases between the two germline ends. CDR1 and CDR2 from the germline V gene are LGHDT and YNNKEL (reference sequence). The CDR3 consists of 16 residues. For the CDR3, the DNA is TGTGCCAGCAGCCAAGAACGGACAGTCCATCAAAACATTCAGTACTTC. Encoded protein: CASSQERTVHQNIQYF. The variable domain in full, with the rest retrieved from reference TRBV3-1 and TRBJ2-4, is DTAVSQTPKYLVTQMGNDKSIKCEQNLGHDTMYWYKQDSKKFLKIMFSYNNKELIINETVPNRFSPKSPDKAHLNLHINSLELGDSAVYFCASSQERTVHQNIQYFGAGTRLSVL.

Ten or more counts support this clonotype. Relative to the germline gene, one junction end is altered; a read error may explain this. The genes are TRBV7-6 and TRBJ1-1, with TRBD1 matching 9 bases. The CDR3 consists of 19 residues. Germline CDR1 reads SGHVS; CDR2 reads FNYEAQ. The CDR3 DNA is TGTGCTAGCAGCTTAGCGCTTCAAGCCTCCGACAGGGGGATTCTTGAAGCTTTCTTT. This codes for CASSLALQASDRGILEAFF.

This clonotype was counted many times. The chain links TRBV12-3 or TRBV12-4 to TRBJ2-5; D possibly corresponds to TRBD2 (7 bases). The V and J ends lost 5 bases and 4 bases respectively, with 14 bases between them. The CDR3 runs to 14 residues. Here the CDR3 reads CASSAPGGGETQYF. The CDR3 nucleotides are TGTGCCAGCAGTGCGCCGGGGGGCGGAGAGACCCAGTACTTC.

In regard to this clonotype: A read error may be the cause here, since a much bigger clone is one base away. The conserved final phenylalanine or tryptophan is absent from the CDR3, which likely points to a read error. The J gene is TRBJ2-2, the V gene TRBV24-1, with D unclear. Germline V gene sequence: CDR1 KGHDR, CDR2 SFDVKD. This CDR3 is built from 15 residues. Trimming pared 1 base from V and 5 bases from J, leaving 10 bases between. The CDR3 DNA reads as TGTGCCACCAGTGATTTATTGACCCCAACCGGGGAGCTGTTTGTT. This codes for CATSDLLTPTGELFV.

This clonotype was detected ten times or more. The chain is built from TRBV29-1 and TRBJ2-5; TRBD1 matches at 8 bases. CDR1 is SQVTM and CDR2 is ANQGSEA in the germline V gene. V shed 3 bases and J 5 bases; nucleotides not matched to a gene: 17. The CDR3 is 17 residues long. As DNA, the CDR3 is TGCAGCGTTGATGAAGGGAGACAGGGGATTTCAAGGGAGACCCAGTACTTC. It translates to CSVDEGRQGISRETQYF.

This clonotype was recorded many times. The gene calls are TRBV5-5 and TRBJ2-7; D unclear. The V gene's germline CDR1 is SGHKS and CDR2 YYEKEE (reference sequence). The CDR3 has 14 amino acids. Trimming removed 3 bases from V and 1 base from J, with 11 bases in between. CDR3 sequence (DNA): TGTGCCAGCAGCTCCCTGACATTTTCCTACGAGCAGTACTTC. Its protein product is CASSSLTFSYEQYF.

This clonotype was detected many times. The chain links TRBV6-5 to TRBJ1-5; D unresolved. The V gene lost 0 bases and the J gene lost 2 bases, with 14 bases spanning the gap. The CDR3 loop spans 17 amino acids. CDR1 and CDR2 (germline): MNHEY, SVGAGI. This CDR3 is CASSYSSGRMGNQPQHF. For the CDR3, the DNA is TGTGCCAGCAGTTACTCCTCCGGCAGGATGGGCAATCAGCCCCAGCATTTT.

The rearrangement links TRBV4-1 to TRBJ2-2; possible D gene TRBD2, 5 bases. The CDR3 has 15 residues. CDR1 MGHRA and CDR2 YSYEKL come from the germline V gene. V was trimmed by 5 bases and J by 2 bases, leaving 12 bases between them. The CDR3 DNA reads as TGCGCCAGCAGCTCCCCCGGGATCAACACCGGGGAGCTGTTTTTT. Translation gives CASSSPGINTGELFF.

The CDR3 DNA reads as TGTGCCAGCAGCTTAGGACAGGGTTTTCAGCCCCAGCATTTT. Amino acid sequence: CASSLGQGFQPQHF. The chain recombines TRBV7-9 with TRBJ1-5; 7 bases are a match to TRBD1. Trimming at V came to 1 base and at J to 6 bases, leaving 3 bases not matched to a gene. In germline, CDR1 is SEHNR, CDR2 FQNEAQ (reference sequence). This CDR3 has 14 residues.

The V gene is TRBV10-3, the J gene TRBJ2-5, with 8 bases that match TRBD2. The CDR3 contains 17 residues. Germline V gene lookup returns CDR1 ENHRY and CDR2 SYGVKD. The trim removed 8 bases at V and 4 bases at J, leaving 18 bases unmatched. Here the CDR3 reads CAIPRGVLRGGRETQYF. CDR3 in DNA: TGTGCCATCCCACGGGGTGTATTACGGGGGGGCCGAGAGACCCAGTACTTC.

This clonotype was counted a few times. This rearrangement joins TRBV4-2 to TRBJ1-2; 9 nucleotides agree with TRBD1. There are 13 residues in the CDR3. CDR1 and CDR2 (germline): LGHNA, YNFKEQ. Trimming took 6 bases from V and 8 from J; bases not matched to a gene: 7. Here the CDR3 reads CASRLTGGEGYTF. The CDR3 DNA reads TGTGCCAGCAGACTAACAGGGGGCGAGGGCTACACCTTC.

The CDR3 nucleotides read TGTGCCAGCGGTTTGGCTTCCCCTTACGAGCAGTACGTC. Its protein product is CASGLASPYEQYV. This chain links TRBV12-3 or TRBV12-4 with TRBJ2-7, with no clear D. This CDR3 contains 13 residues.

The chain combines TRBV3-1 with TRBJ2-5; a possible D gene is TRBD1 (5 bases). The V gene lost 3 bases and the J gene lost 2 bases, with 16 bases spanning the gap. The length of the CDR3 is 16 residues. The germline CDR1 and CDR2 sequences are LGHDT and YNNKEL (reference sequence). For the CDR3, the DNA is TGTGCCAGCAGCCACGACAGTCTGTCGGGTCAAGAGACCCAGTACTTC. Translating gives CASSHDSLSGQETQYF.

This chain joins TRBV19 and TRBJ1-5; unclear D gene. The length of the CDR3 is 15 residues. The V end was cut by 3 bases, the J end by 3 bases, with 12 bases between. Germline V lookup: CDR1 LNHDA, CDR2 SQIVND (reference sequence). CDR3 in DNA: TGTGCCAGTAGTATCGCCGGGAGGAACAATCAGCCCCAGCATTTT. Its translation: CASSIAGRNNQPQHF.

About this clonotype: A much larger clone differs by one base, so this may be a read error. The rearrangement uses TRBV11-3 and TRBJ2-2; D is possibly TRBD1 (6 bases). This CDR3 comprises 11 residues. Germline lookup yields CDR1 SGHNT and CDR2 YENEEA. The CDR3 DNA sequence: TGTGCCAGCAGGGGGGCCGGGGAGCTGTCTTTT. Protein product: CASRGAGELSF. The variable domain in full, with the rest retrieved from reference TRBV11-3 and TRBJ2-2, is EAGVVQSPRYKIIEKKQPVAFWCNPISGHNTLYWYLQNLGQGPELLIRYENEEAVDDSQLPKDRFSAERLKGVDSTLKIQPAELGDSAVYLCASRGAGELSFGEGSRLTVL.

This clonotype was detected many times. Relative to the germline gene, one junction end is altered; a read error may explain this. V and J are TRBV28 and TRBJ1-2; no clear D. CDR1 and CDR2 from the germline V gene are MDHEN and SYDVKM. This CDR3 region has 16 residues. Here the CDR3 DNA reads TGTGCCAGCAATTTAAACCCCCGAACCGGGCTATCGGGCTACACCTTC. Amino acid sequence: CASNLNPRTGLSGYTF.

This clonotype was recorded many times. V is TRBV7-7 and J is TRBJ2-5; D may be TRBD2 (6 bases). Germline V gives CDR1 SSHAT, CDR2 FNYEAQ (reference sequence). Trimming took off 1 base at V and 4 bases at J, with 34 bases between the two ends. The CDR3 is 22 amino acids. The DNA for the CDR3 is TGTGCCAGCAGCTTAGAGGGGTTGGGGGGAGCGGCGGTCGCCAGCCAGAGAGAGACCCAGTACTTC. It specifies CASSLEGLGGAAVASQRETQYF.

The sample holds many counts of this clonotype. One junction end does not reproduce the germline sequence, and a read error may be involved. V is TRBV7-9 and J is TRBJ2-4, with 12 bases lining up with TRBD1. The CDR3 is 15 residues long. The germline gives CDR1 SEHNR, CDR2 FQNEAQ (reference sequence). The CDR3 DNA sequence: TGTGCCAGCAGCTTAGATGGGACAGGGGGCCACATTAAGTACTTC. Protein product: CASSLDGTGGHIKYF. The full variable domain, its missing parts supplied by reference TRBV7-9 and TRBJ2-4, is DTGVSQNPRHKITKRGQNVTFRCDPISEHNRLYWYRQTLGQGPEFLTYFQNEAQLEKSRLLSDRFSAERPKGSFSTLEIQRTEQGDSAMYLCASSLDGTGGHIKYFGAGTRLSVL.